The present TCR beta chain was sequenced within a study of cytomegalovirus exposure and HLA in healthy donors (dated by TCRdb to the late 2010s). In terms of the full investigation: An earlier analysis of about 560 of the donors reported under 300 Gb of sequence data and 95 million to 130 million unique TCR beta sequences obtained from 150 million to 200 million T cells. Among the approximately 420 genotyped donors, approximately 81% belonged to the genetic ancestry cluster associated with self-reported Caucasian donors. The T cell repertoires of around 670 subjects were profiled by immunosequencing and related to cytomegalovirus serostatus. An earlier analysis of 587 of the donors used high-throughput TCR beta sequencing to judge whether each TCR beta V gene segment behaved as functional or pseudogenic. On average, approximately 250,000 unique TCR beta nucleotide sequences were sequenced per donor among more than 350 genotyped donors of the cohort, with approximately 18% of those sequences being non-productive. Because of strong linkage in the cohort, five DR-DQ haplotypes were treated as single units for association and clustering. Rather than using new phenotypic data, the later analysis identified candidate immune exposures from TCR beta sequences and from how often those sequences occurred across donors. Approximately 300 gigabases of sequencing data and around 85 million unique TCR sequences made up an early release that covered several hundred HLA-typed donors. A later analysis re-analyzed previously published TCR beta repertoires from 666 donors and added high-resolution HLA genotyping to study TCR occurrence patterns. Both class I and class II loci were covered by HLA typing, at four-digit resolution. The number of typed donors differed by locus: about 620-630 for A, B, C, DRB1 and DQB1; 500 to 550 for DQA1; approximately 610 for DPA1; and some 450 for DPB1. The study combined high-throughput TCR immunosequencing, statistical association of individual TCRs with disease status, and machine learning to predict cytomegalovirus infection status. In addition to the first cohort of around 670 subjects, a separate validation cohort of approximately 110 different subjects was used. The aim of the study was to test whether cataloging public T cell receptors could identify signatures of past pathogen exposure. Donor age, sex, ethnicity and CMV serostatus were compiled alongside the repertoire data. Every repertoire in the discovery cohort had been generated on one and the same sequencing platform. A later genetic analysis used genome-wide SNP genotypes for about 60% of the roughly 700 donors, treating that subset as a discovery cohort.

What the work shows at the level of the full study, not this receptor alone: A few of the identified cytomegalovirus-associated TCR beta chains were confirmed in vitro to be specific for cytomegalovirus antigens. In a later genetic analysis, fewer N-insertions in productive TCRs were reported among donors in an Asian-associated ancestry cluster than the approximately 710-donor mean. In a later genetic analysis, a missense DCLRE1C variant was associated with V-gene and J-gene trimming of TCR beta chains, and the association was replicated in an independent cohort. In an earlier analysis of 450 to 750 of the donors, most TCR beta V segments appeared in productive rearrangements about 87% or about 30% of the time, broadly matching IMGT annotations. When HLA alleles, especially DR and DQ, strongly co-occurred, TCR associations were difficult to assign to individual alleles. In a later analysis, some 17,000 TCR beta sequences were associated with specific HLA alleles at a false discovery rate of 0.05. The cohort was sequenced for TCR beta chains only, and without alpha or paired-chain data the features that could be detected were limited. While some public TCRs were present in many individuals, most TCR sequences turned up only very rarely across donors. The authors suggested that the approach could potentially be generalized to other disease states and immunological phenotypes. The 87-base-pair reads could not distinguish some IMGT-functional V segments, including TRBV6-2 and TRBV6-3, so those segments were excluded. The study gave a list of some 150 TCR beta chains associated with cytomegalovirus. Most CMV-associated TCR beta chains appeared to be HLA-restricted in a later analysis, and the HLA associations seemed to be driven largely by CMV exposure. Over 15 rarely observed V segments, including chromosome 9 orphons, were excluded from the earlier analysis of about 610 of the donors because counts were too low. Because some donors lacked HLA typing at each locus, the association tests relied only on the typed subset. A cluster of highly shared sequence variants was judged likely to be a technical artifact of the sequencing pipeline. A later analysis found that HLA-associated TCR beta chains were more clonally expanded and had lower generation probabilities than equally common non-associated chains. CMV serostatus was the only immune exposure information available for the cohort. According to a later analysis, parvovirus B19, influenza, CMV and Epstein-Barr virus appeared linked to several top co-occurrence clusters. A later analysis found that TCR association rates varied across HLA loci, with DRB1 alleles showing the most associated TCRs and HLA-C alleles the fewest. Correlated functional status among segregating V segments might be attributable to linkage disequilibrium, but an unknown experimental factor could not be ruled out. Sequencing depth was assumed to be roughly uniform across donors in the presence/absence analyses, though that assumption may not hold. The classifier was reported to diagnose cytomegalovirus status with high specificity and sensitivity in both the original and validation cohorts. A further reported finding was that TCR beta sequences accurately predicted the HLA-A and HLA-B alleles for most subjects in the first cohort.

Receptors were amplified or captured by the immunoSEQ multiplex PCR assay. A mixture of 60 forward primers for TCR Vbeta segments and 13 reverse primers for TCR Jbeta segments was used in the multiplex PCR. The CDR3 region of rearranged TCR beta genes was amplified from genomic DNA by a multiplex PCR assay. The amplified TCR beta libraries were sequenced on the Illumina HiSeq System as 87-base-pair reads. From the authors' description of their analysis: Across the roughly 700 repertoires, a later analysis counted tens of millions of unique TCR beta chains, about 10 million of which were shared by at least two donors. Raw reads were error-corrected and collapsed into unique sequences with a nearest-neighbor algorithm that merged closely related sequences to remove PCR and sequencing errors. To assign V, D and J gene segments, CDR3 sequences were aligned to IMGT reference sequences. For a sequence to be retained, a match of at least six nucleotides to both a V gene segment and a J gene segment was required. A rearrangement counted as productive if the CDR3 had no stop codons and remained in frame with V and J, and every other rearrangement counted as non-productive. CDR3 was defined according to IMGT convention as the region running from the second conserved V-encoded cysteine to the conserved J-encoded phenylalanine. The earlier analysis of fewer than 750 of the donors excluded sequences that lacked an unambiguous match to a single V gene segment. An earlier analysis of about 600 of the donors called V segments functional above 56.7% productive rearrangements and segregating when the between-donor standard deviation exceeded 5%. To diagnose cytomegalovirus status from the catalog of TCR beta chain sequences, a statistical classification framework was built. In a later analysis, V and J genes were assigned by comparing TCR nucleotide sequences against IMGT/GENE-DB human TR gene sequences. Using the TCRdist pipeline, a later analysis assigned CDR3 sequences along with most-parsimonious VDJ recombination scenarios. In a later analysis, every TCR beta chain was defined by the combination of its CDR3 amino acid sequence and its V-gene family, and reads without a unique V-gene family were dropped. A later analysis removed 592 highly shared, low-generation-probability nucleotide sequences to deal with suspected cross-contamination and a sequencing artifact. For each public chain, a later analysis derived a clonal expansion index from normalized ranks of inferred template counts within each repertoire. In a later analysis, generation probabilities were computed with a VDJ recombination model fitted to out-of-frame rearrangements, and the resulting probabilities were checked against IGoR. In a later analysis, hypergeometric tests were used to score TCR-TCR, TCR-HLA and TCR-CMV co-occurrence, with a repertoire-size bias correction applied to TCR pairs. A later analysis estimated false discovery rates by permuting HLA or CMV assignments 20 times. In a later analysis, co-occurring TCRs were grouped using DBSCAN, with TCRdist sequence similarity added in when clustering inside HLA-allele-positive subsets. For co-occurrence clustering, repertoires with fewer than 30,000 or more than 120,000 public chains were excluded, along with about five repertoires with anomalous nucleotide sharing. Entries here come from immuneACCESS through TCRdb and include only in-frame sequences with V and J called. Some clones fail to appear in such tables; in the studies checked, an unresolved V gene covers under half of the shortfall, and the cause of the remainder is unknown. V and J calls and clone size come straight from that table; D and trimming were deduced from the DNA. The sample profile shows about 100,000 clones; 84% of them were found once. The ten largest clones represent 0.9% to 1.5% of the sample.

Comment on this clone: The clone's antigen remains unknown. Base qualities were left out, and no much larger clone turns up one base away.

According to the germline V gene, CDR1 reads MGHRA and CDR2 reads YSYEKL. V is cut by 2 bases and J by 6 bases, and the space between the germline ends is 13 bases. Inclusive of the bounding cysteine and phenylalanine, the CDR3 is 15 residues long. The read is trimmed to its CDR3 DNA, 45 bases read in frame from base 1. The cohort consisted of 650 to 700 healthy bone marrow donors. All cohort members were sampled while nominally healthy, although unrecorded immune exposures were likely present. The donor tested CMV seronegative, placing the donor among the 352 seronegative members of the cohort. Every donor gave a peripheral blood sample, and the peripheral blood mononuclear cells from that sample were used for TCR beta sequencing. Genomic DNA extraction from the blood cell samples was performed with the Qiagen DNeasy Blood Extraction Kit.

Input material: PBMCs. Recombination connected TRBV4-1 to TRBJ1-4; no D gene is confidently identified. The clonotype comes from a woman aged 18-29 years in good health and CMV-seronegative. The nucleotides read TGCGCCAGCAGCCAACAGAGCGGGTGGGATGAAAAACTGTTTTTT. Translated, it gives CASSQQSGWDEKLFF.